The sample holds a few counts of the clone carrying this T cell receptor beta chain. As yet, its antigen is unknown. The sample is drawn from a study of T-cell memory formation after mild COVID-19. Study details: Most TCR clusters belonged to a single donor. Whole-study findings and limits: Shrinking CD4+ clones resided mostly in CM and EM, and CD8+ ones in EMRA. Prior to infection, memory already included some responding clones, suggesting cross-reactive memory joined.

TCRdb re-called the 5' RACE reads with MiXCR, one entry per CDR3 protein. Of around 430,000 distinct CDR3 sequences detected, roughly 15% appear once; the ten largest clones hold around a fifth. Germline CDR1 is LGHNA and CDR2 is YSLEER. The CDR3 runs to 15 residues. V was pared by 4 bases and J by 2 bases, with 7 bases of the junction left unmatched. The sequencing input was PBMCs or a T cell subset sorted from them (not recorded which). The V call is TRBV4-3, the J call TRBJ2-7; 8 nucleotides line up with TRBD2. This sequence originates from a man aged 18 to 29 who had mild COVID-19 (a few samples of this study predate the infection). Cell type and time point are not known. CDR3 amino acids: CASSPSLRGAYEQYF. CDR3 DNA sequence: TGCGCCAGCAGCCCCTCCTTGCGGGGGGCCTACGAGCAGTACTTC.